This TCR beta chain appears in the sequencing data of a study of blood T cells in healthy people across ages. Details on this clonotype: This sequence may be a read error, since a much larger clone differs from it by one base.

A J-beta primer mix and a sample-barcoded 5' primer were used in a second PCR of about 6 to 12 cycles. With 12 random nucleotides, a template-switch adaptor tagged each individual cDNA molecule. MiXCR was run by TCRdb on the 5' RACE reads, yielding one entry per CDR3 protein. The sample records more than 800,000 distinct CDR3 sequences, around 43% being singletons. Germline V CDR1 and CDR2: SGHDN, FVKESK. The CDR3 loop spans 15 amino acids. The sequence derives from a woman aged 55-69 years in good health. This rearrangement joins TRBV14 to TRBJ2-7; 9 nucleotides match TRBD2. Sequencing used blood. CDR3 in DNA: TGTCCCACCGCTTTAGCGGGAGAGGCCACCTACGTGCAGTACTTC. It is translated as CPTALAGEATYVQYF.